A single sample is the source of the 2 T cell receptor beta chains below, sequenced in a study of identifying expanded T cells in peripheral blood (dated 2019 in TCRdb). Libraries were built with the immunoSEQ multiplex PCR assay. TCRdb limited this immuneACCESS table to in-frame rearrangements with V and J called. A share of clones is missing; checked studies link under half to unresolved V genes, and the rest is unexplained. This sample comprises 65,000 to 95,000 clones, around 83% of them detected only once. The ten largest clones represent about 20% of the sample. Sequenced material: blood. These receptors were obtained from a person between 18 and 75 years old in good health.

The chain combines TRBV19 with TRBJ1-2; no reliable D call. This CDR3 is 14 amino acids long. Trimming pared 3 bases from V and 3 bases from J, leaving 11 bases between. The germline V gene has CDR1 LNHDA and CDR2 SQIVND (reference sequence). For the CDR3, the DNA is TGTGCCAGTAGTATCGAGCCAGCAGACTATGGCTACACCTTC. Its protein is CASSIEPADYGYTF.

The chain couples TRBV19 to TRBJ1-2; no definite D call. CDR1 LNHDA and CDR2 SQIVND come from the germline V gene (reference sequence). The CDR3 totals 12 residues. V dropped 7 bases and J dropped 4 bases, with 10 bases sitting between them. In DNA form, the CDR3 reads TGTGCCAGTAACGCGGGGATCTATGGCTACACCTTC. As protein: CASNAGIYGYTF.